Presented here are 9 T cell receptor beta chains from one specimen sequenced in a study of blood T cell repertoires in COVID-19 (dated by TCRdb to about 2020). Library prep was done by the immunoSEQ multiplex PCR assay. What TCRdb holds here is the immuneACCESS table cut down to in-frame rearrangements. Part of the clones is not present; checked against another copy, under half of the missing clones reflect an unresolved V gene, and the others are unexplained. The sample includes under 300,000 clones, with just over 90% observed a single time. The top ten clones comprise under 2.5% of the sample. The sample taken for sequencing was PBMCs or T cells enriched from blood (not recorded which). Receptors were obtained from a woman aged 18-29 years who had recovered from COVID-19.

J is TRBJ2-2 and V is TRBV29-1; TRBD2 agrees at 12 bases. The CDR3 runs 15 residues. CDR1 and CDR2 from the germline V gene are SQVTM and ANQGSEA. The V gene end was trimmed by 4 bases and the J gene end by 4 bases; junction bases not matched to a gene: 4. The chain's CDR3 is CSVGPGLAGTGELFF. In nucleotides, the CDR3 is TGCAGCGTTGGCCCGGGACTAGCGGGCACCGGGGAGCTGTTTTTT.

V usage is TRBV6-6 and J usage is TRBJ1-2; TRBD1 matches at 8 bases. V was pared by 8 bases and J by 10 bases, with 21 bases of the junction left unmatched. Per germline, CDR1 MNHNY and CDR2 SVGAGI (reference sequence). This CDR3 has 16 amino acids. This chain's CDR3 is CASLGQGRLNGLFYTF. The CDR3 nucleotides read TGTGCCAGCTTAGGACAGGGTCGGTTGAATGGCCTTTTCTACACCTTC.

V usage is TRBV3-1 (or the pseudogene TRBV3-2) and J usage is TRBJ2-2; D gene uncertain. V gave up 2 bases and J gave up 0 bases, with 4 bases separating them. The CDR3 is 14 amino acids. Germline assignment: CDR1 LGHDT and CDR2 YNNKEL (reference sequence). In DNA, the CDR3 is TGTGCCAGCAGCCAACAAACGAACACCGGGGAGCTGTTTTTT. Residues: CASSQQTNTGELFF.

The chain carries TRBV28 and TRBJ1-2; D gene ambiguous. V lost 10 bases, J lost 5 bases, and 11 bases lay in between. This CDR3 is 11 amino acids long. Germline V CDR1 and CDR2: MDHEN, SYDVKM. This CDR3 reads CAISMAYGYTF. The CDR3 DNA is TGTGCCATCTCGATGGCATATGGCTACACCTTC.

V is TRBV28 and J is TRBJ2-7; 11 bases are shared with TRBD1. The V segment lost 6 bases and the J segment 4 bases; nucleotides outside the gene matches: 5. Germline CDR1 reads MDHEN; CDR2 reads SYDVKM. This CDR3 is 14 amino acids long. The CDR3, as DNA: TGTGCCAGCAGGGGACAGGGGGTTTTATACGAGCAGTACTTC. The encoded protein is CASRGQGVLYEQYF.

The V call is TRBV2, the J call TRBJ1-1; D may be TRBD1 (6 bases). Looked up from germline, CDR1 is SNHLY and CDR2 is FYNNEI. The CDR3 length is 15 residues. Deletions cut 6 bases from V and 6 bases from J, with 20 bases between. The CDR3 coding sequence is TGTGCCAGCAGCAGGGAAGGGGGGGGATTGGCTGAAGCTTTCTTT. Its protein is CASSREGGGLAEAFF. Full variable domain (outside the CDR3, taken from reference TRBV2 and TRBJ1-1): EPEVTQTPSHQVTQMGQEVILRCVPISNHLYFYWYRQILGQKVEFLVSFYNNEISEKSEIFDDQFSVERPDGSNFTLKIRSTKLEDSAMYFCASSREGGGLAEAFFGQGTRLTVV.

This clone has just a few counts. V usage is TRBV20-1 and J usage is TRBJ2-3; no definite D call. V was pared by 6 bases and J by 4 bases, with 8 bases between. The CDR3 runs 11 residues. Germline CDR1 DFQATT, CDR2 SNEGSKA (reference sequence). CDR3 loop: CSALRSDTQYF. CDR3 DNA sequence: TGCAGTGCCCTCCGTTCAGATACGCAGTATTTT.

The rearrangement joins TRBV4-2 to TRBJ2-2; D not resolved. V was trimmed by 0 bases and J by 3 bases, leaving 11 bases between them. The CDR3 sequence is 16 residues long. Germline V gives CDR1 LGHNA, CDR2 YNFKEQ. The CDR3 is CASSQERSGYTGELFF. The CDR3 DNA reads TGTGCCAGCAGCCAAGAAAGGTCGGGTTACACCGGGGAGCTGTTTTTT.

V usage is TRBV18 and J usage is TRBJ1-1, with D perhaps matching TRBD1 (5 bases). In germline, CDR1 is KGHSH, CDR2 LQKENI. The CDR3 totals 14 residues. With 6 bases removed from V and 3 bases from J, the gap between germline ends came to 14 bases. CDR3 DNA sequence: TGTGCCAGCTCTTCCCAGGACACAGACACTGAAGCTTTCTTT. Translation: CASSSQDTDTEAFF. The full variable domain, with the rest looked up from reference TRBV18 and TRBJ1-1, is NAGVMQNPRHLVRRRGQEARLRCSPMKGHSHVYWYRQLPEEGLKFMVYLQKENIIDESGMPKERFSAEFPKEGPSILRIQQVVRGDSAAYFCASSSQDTDTEAFFGQGTRLTVV.